The 25 T cell receptor beta chains given below trace back to one sample, sequenced in a study of identifying expanded T cells in peripheral blood. Produced via immunoSEQ multiplex PCR; TCRdb's table is partial and in-frame only. This table holds 81,000 or so clones, 84% found once. The sequenced sample consisted of blood. The receptors shown here come from a person aged 18 to 75 in good health.

J is TRBJ1-2 and V is TRBV27; 9 bases are shared with TRBD1. With 5 bases clipped from V and 5 bases from J, the junction kept 3 bases outside the gene matches. The CDR3 contains 13 residues. Germline CDR1 is MNHEY and CDR2 is SMNVEV (reference sequence). Here the CDR3 DNA reads TGTGCCAGCAGTCCGACAGGGGGGTATGGCTACACCTTC. Amino acid sequence: CASSPTGGYGYTF.

The chain carries TRBV15 and TRBJ2-7; possible D gene TRBD1, 6 bases. Germline loops: CDR1 LNHNV, CDR2 YYDKDF (reference sequence). V lost 5 bases and J lost 7, with 18 bases in between. The CDR3 runs to 14 residues. The DNA of the CDR3 is TGTGCCACCAGCCCCCAGGGGAACTGGGGGGAGCAGTACTTC. This translates into CATSPQGNWGEQYF.

There are a few counts of this clone. The chain carries TRBV28 and TRBJ2-7; D tentatively reads TRBD1 or TRBD2 (5 bases each). Germline V gene data show CDR1 as MDHEN and CDR2 as SYDVKM. This CDR3 region has 16 residues. Trimming stripped 3 bases from V and 3 bases from J, with 18 bases between. The CDR3 DNA follows: TGTGCCAGCAGTTTGTACTGGGGGAGCGATAACTACGAGCAGTACTTC. Its protein product is CASSLYWGSDNYEQYF.

This chain uses TRBV28 with TRBJ1-4, with a weak D call TRBD1 (5 bases). The V end lost 4 bases, the J end lost 8 bases, and 17 bases lay between the germline ends. The CDR3 has 15 amino acids. Germline V lookup: CDR1 MDHEN, CDR2 SYDVKM. CDR3 residues: CASSYPGREDEKLFF. The CDR3 region has the DNA TGTGCCAGCAGTTACCCGGGCAGGGAGGACGAAAAACTGTTTTTT.

This clone showed up just a few times. The V and J genes are TRBV5-1 and TRBJ2-1; D is undetermined. V was clipped by 3 bases and J by 0 bases, with 10 bases between them. The CDR3 is 15 residues long. The germline V gene has CDR1 SGHRS and CDR2 YFSETQ. In DNA form, the CDR3 reads TGCGCCAGCAGCTCCGTCGACTCCTCCTACAATGAGCAGTTCTTC. Protein: CASSSVDSSYNEQFF. The whole variable domain, remainder taken from reference TRBV5-1 and TRBJ2-1, is KAGVTQTPRYLIKTRGQQVTLSCSPISGHRSVSWYQQTPGQGLQFLFEYFSETQRNKGNFPGRFSGRQFSNSRSEMNVSTLELGDSALYLCASSSVDSSYNEQFFGPGTRLTVL.

The chain joins TRBV7-8 to TRBJ2-1, with D perhaps assigned TRBD1 or TRBD2 (5 bases each). V lost 3 bases to trimming and J lost 0 bases, with 9 bases between them. Germline CDR1 is SGHVS and CDR2 is FQNEAQ. There are 15 residues in the CDR3. The CDR3 coding sequence is TGTGCCAGCAGCTTGGGACCAAGCTCCTACAATGAGCAGTTCTTC. Translating it yields CASSLGPSSYNEQFF.

This clone was seen a handful of times. This chain joins TRBV18 and TRBJ2-1; either TRBD1 or TRBD2 may supply D (5 bases each). This CDR3 region has 16 residues. Germline V gene lookup returns CDR1 KGHSH and CDR2 LQKENI. V shed 2 bases and J shed 3 bases, with 14 bases lying between them. DNA for the CDR3: TGTGCCAGCTCACCAGGGGCTAGCCGAATCTACAATGAGCAGTTCTTC. It yields the protein CASSPGASRIYNEQFF.

This clone was seen many times. The chain employs TRBV11-3 and TRBJ1-1; D gene ambiguous. Between the trimmed V and J ends, which lost 4 bases and 7 bases, there was a span of 13 bases. In germline, CDR1 is SGHNT, CDR2 YENEEA. This CDR3 has 13 amino acids. CDR3 coding DNA: TGTGCCAGCAGCTCCCCTCGAACCCATGAAGCTTTCTTT. Amino acids: CASSSPRTHEAFF.

This chain uses TRBV28 with TRBJ1-1, with 7 bases matching TRBD1. The J segment lost 3 bases and the V segment lost 5 bases, leaving 6 bases of the junction unmatched. Germline values: CDR1 MDHEN, CDR2 SYDVKM. The length of the CDR3 is 14 residues. The CDR3 loop reads CASSDHTGDTEAFF. The CDR3 DNA sequence: TGTGCCAGCAGTGACCACACAGGGGACACTGAAGCTTTCTTT.

The rearrangement joins TRBV6-1 to TRBJ2-3, with D maybe TRBD1 (6 bases). This CDR3 is 14 amino acids long. Trimming pared 1 base from V and 6 bases from J, leaving 11 bases between. Germline values: CDR1 MNHNS, CDR2 SASEGT. CDR3 residues: CASSEGQASDTQYF. DNA of the CDR3: TGTGCCAGCAGTGAAGGACAGGCCTCGGATACGCAGTATTTT.

This clone has a handful of counts. The rearrangement uses TRBV4-1 and TRBJ2-3; D is possibly TRBD1 (6 bases). Germline CDR1 reads MGHRA; CDR2 reads YSYEKL. The CDR3 is 17 residues long. Trimming shortened V by 6 bases and J by 4 bases, and 23 bases separated the two germline ends. This chain's CDR3 is CASRPRGTKLGPDTQYF. For the CDR3, the DNA is TGCGCCAGCAGACCCAGGGGTACTAAATTAGGTCCAGATACGCAGTATTTT.

This clone was seen a handful of times. The rearrangement links TRBV5-8 to TRBJ2-3, with 9 bases identical to TRBD1. The CDR3 loop spans 13 amino acids. Germline V gene lookup returns CDR1 SGHTS and CDR2 YDEGEE. V trimming: 10 bases; J trimming: 1 base; junction bases outside the gene matches: 4. This chain's CDR3 is CALRQGGTDTQYF. CDR3 DNA: TGTGCCTTACGACAGGGGGGCACAGATACGCAGTATTTT.

This chain links TRBV7-2 with TRBJ2-5; TRBD2 matches 7 bases. Germline V CDR1 and CDR2: SGHTA, FQGNSA. Unmatched junction bases numbered 4, after V lost 3 bases and J lost 9 bases. The CDR3 length is 12 residues. The CDR3 nucleotides are TGTGCCAGCAGCTTGGAGGGAGGGGCCCAGTACTTC. This translates into CASSLEGGAQYF.

The V and J genes are TRBV7-8 and TRBJ2-1; 8 nucleotides line up with TRBD2. V shed 5 bases, J shed 0 bases, and the junction held 9 bases outside the gene matches. Germline lookup yields CDR1 SGHVS and CDR2 FQNEAQ. This CDR3 region has 17 residues. The CDR3 reads CASSLSPGTSSYNEQFF. In DNA, the CDR3 is TGTGCCAGCAGCCTCTCCCCGGGGACTAGCTCCTACAATGAGCAGTTCTTC. Full variable domain (rest looked up from reference TRBV7-8 and TRBJ2-1): GAGVSQSPRYKVAKRGQDVALRCDPISGHVSLFWYQQALGQGPEFLTYFQNEAQLDKSGLPSDRFFAERPEGSVSTLKIQRTQQEDSAVYLCASSLSPGTSSYNEQFFGPGTRLTVL.

This sequence joins TRBV18 and TRBJ2-4, with 7 bases fitting TRBD1. CDR1 and CDR2 (germline): KGHSH, LQKENI. The V gene end was trimmed by 3 bases and the J gene end by 0 bases; junction bases not matched to a gene: 8. The CDR3 contains 17 residues. The CDR3 region has the DNA TGTGCCAGCTCACCGGACAGGCCGGATCTAGCCAAAAACATTCAGTACTTC. It is translated as CASSPDRPDLAKNIQYF.

This chain joins TRBV6-5 and TRBJ2-1; no reliable D call. Trimming pared 5 bases from V and 9 bases from J, leaving 14 bases between. This CDR3 spans 13 amino acids. Germline lookup yields CDR1 MNHEY and CDR2 SVGAGI. The DNA of the CDR3 is TGTGCCAGCAGTAAAAAGCGTGGCTCTGAGCAGTTCTTC. Amino acids: CASSKKRGSEQFF.

The chain combines TRBV14 with TRBJ2-7, with 8 bases lining up with TRBD1. CDR1 and CDR2 from the germline V gene are SGHDN and FVKESK. With V trimmed by 8 bases and J by 3 bases, 6 bases remained unmatched. The CDR3 runs 13 residues. The CDR3 here is CASRRTGNYEQYF. The CDR3 DNA is TGTGCCAGCCGTAGGACAGGGAACTACGAGCAGTACTTC.

This clone has only a few counts. The V gene is TRBV29-1, the J gene TRBJ2-3; 7 bases align to TRBD1. This CDR3 has 16 amino acids. J gave up 6 bases and V 3 bases, and 15 bases lay outside the gene matches. Germline V gene lookup returns CDR1 SQVTM and CDR2 ANQGSEA. The CDR3 DNA follows: TGCAGCGTTGAGATCCTGACCAAGGGGGCAGAGGATACGCAGTATTTT. Amino acids: CSVEILTKGAEDTQYF.

This clone was seen only once. V and J are TRBV25-1 and TRBJ2-1; 8 nucleotides align to TRBD1. With 2 bases clipped from V and 6 bases from J, the junction kept 3 bases outside the gene matches. This CDR3 is built from 14 residues. The germline V gene encodes CDR1 MGHDK and CDR2 SYGVNS. The CDR3 sequence: CASSERTGINEQFF. The CDR3 coding sequence is TGTGCCAGCAGTGAACGGACAGGGATCAATGAGCAGTTCTTC. The full variable domain, its missing parts supplied by reference TRBV25-1 and TRBJ2-1, is EADIYQTPRYLVIGTGKKITLECSQTMGHDKMYWYQQDPGMELHLIHYSYGVNSTEKGDLSSESTVSRIRTEHFPLTLESARPSHTSQYLCASSERTGINEQFFGPGTRLTVL.

This CDR3 is CASSLAQTSYNEQFF. The CDR3 coding sequence is TGTGCCAGCAGCTTGGCCCAAACCTCCTACAATGAGCAGTTCTTC. The chain couples TRBV5-4 to TRBJ2-1; D gene uncertain. V lost 0 bases and J lost 0, with 7 bases in between. CDR1 is SGHNT, CDR2 YYREEE, per germline (reference sequence). This CDR3 has 15 amino acids.

The chain has TRBV19 and TRBJ1-5; TRBD1 matches at 7 bases. V lost 5 bases to trimming and J lost 6 bases; unmatched junction nucleotides: 7. Germline V lookup: CDR1 LNHDA, CDR2 SQIVND (reference sequence). The CDR3 length is 14 residues. CDR3 bases: TGTGCCAGTAGTCAAGACAGGGAAGTTCAGCCCCAGCATTTT. This codes for CASSQDREVQPQHF.

This clone was seen a handful of times. This chain links TRBV28 with TRBJ2-7; D may be TRBD1 or TRBD2 (5 bases each). Germline V lookup: CDR1 MDHEN, CDR2 SYDVKM. There are 13 residues in the CDR3. V lost 6 bases and J lost 4, with 13 bases in between. The CDR3 spells CASSAPGRYEQYF. CDR3 bases: TGTGCCAGCAGCGCCCCGGGACGGTACGAGCAGTACTTC.

This chain uses TRBV7-2 with TRBJ2-5, with 13 bases fitting TRBD2. This CDR3 has 19 amino acids. V was clipped by 1 base and J by 5 bases; unmatched bases: 13. Germline assignment: CDR1 SGHTA and CDR2 FQGNSA. The CDR3 nucleotides are TGTGCCAGCAGCTTAGACCCCCCCGGACTAGCGGGAGCGGGGGAGACCCAGTACTTC. It yields the protein CASSLDPPGLAGAGETQYF.

The chain employs TRBV28 and TRBJ1-2; no reliable D call. Trimming took 6 bases from V and 0 from J, leaving 8 bases between them. This CDR3 contains 13 residues. Germline CDR1 and CDR2: MDHEN and SYDVKM. This CDR3 is CASRPAANYGYTF. CDR3 sequence (DNA): TGTGCCAGCAGGCCAGCAGCTAACTATGGCTACACCTTC.

This clone has a handful of counts. The chain links TRBV9 to TRBJ1-5; D is ambiguous. The CDR3 consists of 13 residues. Germline V gene data show CDR1 as SGDLS and CDR2 as YYNGEE. Trimming cost V 0 bases and J 8 bases, with 9 bases left between them. The CDR3: CASSVEGWEPQHF. In DNA, the CDR3 is TGTGCCAGCAGCGTAGAAGGTTGGGAGCCCCAGCATTTT.